The 26 T cell receptor beta chains in this list originate from one sample, sequenced in a study of tumor T cells in aggressive B-cell lymphoma. The table came from immunoSEQ multiplex PCR; TCRdb's copy has only in-frame clones and leaves some out. Found here are roughly 3,800 clones, approximately 95% of them singletons; the top ten hold 2.1%. Sequenced material: tumor tissue. These receptors were obtained from an adult with diffuse large B cell lymphoma.

J is TRBJ2-7 and V is TRBV15; 7 nucleotides align to TRBD2. Trimming took 8 bases from V and 3 from J; bases not matched to a gene: 10. The CDR3 is made up of 14 amino acids. Germline assignment: CDR1 LNHNV and CDR2 YYDKDF (reference sequence). The DNA of the CDR3 is TGTGCCACCGCTACTGGGGGGGGTAGCTACGAGCAGTACTTC. Its translation is CATATGGGSYEQYF.

The chain has TRBV6-5 and TRBJ2-1, with 9 positions matching TRBD2. The J segment lost 7 bases and the V segment lost 5 bases, leaving 9 bases of the junction unmatched. The V gene's germline CDR1 is MNHEY and CDR2 SVGAGI. The CDR3 length is 15 residues. The CDR3 here is CASSRSGSGHNEQFF. CDR3 bases: TGTGCCAGCAGTCGTAGCGGGAGCGGGCATAATGAGCAGTTCTTC.

The chain has TRBV27 and TRBJ2-3, with 8 bases lining up with TRBD2. With 5 bases clipped from V and 2 bases from J, the junction kept 6 bases outside the gene matches. The germline V gene encodes CDR1 MNHEY and CDR2 SMNVEV (reference sequence). The CDR3 contains 15 residues. CDR3 DNA: TGTGCCAGCAGTCGACGGGAGGGGCTCACAGATACGCAGTATTTT. This codes for CASSRREGLTDTQYF.

This chain joins TRBV7-2 and TRBJ2-5; perhaps TRBD1 as D (6 bases). The CDR3 contains 15 residues. Per the germline V gene, CDR1 is SGHTA and CDR2 is FQGNSA. Trimming stripped 5 bases from V and 7 bases from J, with 20 bases between. The CDR3 DNA sequence: TGTGCCAGCAGCGCCCGGGACACCCTATCAGGGACCCAGTACTTC. Translated: CASSARDTLSGTQYF.

The V call is TRBV28, the J call TRBJ2-7; possibly TRBD2 for D (6 bases). With 6 bases removed from V and 3 bases from J, the gap between germline ends came to 12 bases. This CDR3 has 13 amino acids. The germline gives CDR1 MDHEN, CDR2 SYDVKM. CDR3 region: CASSRPGVYEQYF. The CDR3 nucleotides read TGTGCCAGCAGCCGACCGGGAGTCTACGAGCAGTACTTC. The variable domain in full, with the rest retrieved from reference TRBV28 and TRBJ2-7, is DVKVTQSSRYLVKRTGEKVFLECVQDMDHENMFWYRQDPGLGLRLIYFSYDVKMKEKGDIPEGYSVSREKKERFSLILESASTNQTSMYLCASSRPGVYEQYFGPGTRLTVT.

This sequence joins TRBV19 and TRBJ2-7, with TRBD2 matching 10 bases. Looked up from germline, CDR1 is LNHDA and CDR2 is SQIVND (reference sequence). The CDR3 spans 14 residues. Unmatched junction bases numbered 5, after V lost 6 bases and J lost 3 bases. CDR3 sequence (DNA): TGTGCCAGTAGCCTGGGACTAGCGAGCTACGAGCAGTACTTC. Encoded protein: CASSLGLASYEQYF.

The rearrangement joins TRBV7-6 to TRBJ2-5, with D uncertain. This CDR3 comprises 13 residues. Germline loops: CDR1 SGHVS, CDR2 FNYEAQ. Trimming removed 4 bases at V and 7 bases at J, with 13 bases between. This CDR3 reads CASSSTPHGTQYF. The DNA for the CDR3 is TGTGCCAGCAGCTCCACTCCGCATGGGACCCAGTACTTC.

CDR3 protein: CASSLGAEQYF. The CDR3 coding sequence is TGTGCCAGCAGCTTGGGGGCAGAGCAGTACTTC. The V and J genes are TRBV7-2 and TRBJ2-7, with TRBD1 as a possible D gene (6 bases). CDR3 length: 11 amino acids. Germline V gene sequence: CDR1 SGHTA, CDR2 FQGNSA. With 3 bases removed from V and 7 bases from J, the gap between germline ends came to 7 bases.

This chain connects TRBV7-9 to TRBJ2-1; 7 bases align to TRBD2. The CDR3 covers 17 residues. Germline trimming cut 5 bases from V and 0 bases from J; bases unmatched to any gene: 10. CDR1 and CDR2 (germline): SEHNR, FQNEAQ (reference sequence). DNA for the CDR3: TGTGCCAGCAGCCCCCTAACCAGCGGGACCTCCTACAATGAGCAGTTCTTC. Amino acid sequence: CASSPLTSGTSYNEQFF. The full variable domain, its missing parts supplied by reference TRBV7-9 and TRBJ2-1, is DTGVSQNPRHKITKRGQNVTFRCDPISEHNRLYWYRQTLGQGPEFLTYFQNEAQLEKSRLLSDRFSAERPKGSFSTLEIQRTEQGDSAMYLCASSPLTSGTSYNEQFFGPGTRLTVL.

The chain links TRBV18 to TRBJ2-3; 12 positions agree with TRBD2. The CDR3 is 16 residues long. Germline CDR1 and CDR2: KGHSH and LQKENI. Trimming cost V 7 bases and J 4 bases; bases outside gene matches: 9. CDR3 amino acids: CASLPTSGRGADTQYF. CDR3 nucleotides: TGTGCCAGCTTACCGACTAGCGGGAGAGGTGCAGATACGCAGTATTTT.

The chain joins TRBV18 to TRBJ1-1; possible D gene TRBD1, 6 bases. The CDR3 contains 15 residues. Germline CDR1 reads KGHSH; CDR2 reads LQKENI. The V end was cut by 3 bases, the J end by 5 bases, with 16 bases between. The CDR3 protein is CASSPPGQDWTEAFF. CDR3 DNA sequence: TGTGCCAGCTCACCCCCGGGACAAGACTGGACTGAAGCTTTCTTT. Full variable domain (rest looked up from reference TRBV18 and TRBJ1-1): NAGVMQNPRHLVRRRGQEARLRCSPMKGHSHVYWYRQLPEEGLKFMVYLQKENIIDESGMPKERFSAEFPKEGPSILRIQQVVRGDSAAYFCASSPPGQDWTEAFFGQGTRLTVV.

This chain uses TRBV5-1 with TRBJ2-1; TRBD2 agrees at 14 bases. CDR3 size: 15 residues. The germline CDR1 and CDR2 sequences are SGHRS and YFSETQ. The junction had 1 base not matched to a gene; V was cut back by 0 bases and J by 8 bases. CDR3 amino acids: CASSLGLAGGDEQFF. CDR3 DNA: TGCGCCAGCAGCTTGGGACTAGCGGGAGGGGATGAGCAGTTCTTC.

This rearrangement joins TRBV19 to TRBJ2-7, with 11 bases aligning to TRBD2. The V segment lost 7 bases and the J segment 3 bases; nucleotides outside the gene matches: 5. The CDR3 covers 14 residues. Germline V CDR1 and CDR2: LNHDA, SQIVND (reference sequence). The DNA of the CDR3 is TGTGCCAGTACCCCTAGCGGGAGGAGCTACGAGCAGTACTTC. It translates to CASTPSGRSYEQYF.

This clone appeared a single time. In the same sample, other DNA sequences code for this CDR3. The V gene is TRBV28, the J gene TRBJ1-1; no reliable D call. V was shortened by 3 bases and J by 5 bases, with 7 bases between the two germline ends. The CDR3 runs to 12 residues. In germline, CDR1 is MDHEN, CDR2 SYDVKM. The CDR3: CASSFPGTEAFF. The CDR3 DNA is TGTGCCAGCAGTTTCCCGGGAACTGAAGCTTTCTTT.

The V gene is TRBV9, the J gene TRBJ1-3; weak D call: TRBD1 (5 bases). Per the germline V gene, CDR1 is SGDLS and CDR2 is YYNGEE. V was clipped by 4 bases and J by 5 bases, with 19 bases between them. The CDR3 runs 16 residues. The CDR3 loop reads CASSPEGALRRNTIYF. CDR3 DNA sequence: TGTGCCAGCAGCCCCGAAGGGGCCCTGAGAAGAAACACCATATATTTT.

The chain's CDR3 is CASSLANFNYEQYF. The CDR3 coding sequence is TGTGCCAGCAGCTTAGCGAACTTCAACTACGAGCAGTACTTC. The chain recombines TRBV7-2 with TRBJ2-5; no reliable D call. The DNA end is a closer match to TRBJ2-7, so the J assignment may be wrong. Germline CDR1 SGHTA, CDR2 FQGNSA. CDR3 size: 14 residues.

The chain is built from TRBV7-2 and TRBJ2-7; 14 positions match TRBD2. This CDR3 spans 16 amino acids. Germline CDR1 is SGHTA and CDR2 is FQGNSA. Trimming removed 5 bases from V and 2 bases from J; junction bases left unmatched: 5. The CDR3 here is CASSPGLAGGTYEQYF. The CDR3 region has the DNA TGTGCCAGCAGCCCCGGACTAGCGGGAGGAACCTACGAGCAGTACTTC.

The chain employs TRBV5-4 and TRBJ2-6; D perhaps matches TRBD1 (6 bases). The CDR3 totals 16 residues. CDR1 is SGHNT, CDR2 YYREEE, per germline (reference sequence). Trimming shortened V by 5 bases and J by 0 bases, and 12 bases separated the two germline ends. The CDR3 is CASSPGHLSGANVLTF. The CDR3 DNA is TGTGCCAGCAGTCCGGGACACCTCTCTGGGGCCAACGTCCTGACTTTC.

The chain couples TRBV6-6 to TRBJ1-5, with 7 bases identical to TRBD1. Germline trimming cut 7 bases from V and 9 bases from J; bases unmatched to any gene: 9. The CDR3 length is 13 residues. Germline V gene lookup returns CDR1 MNHNY and CDR2 SVGAGI (reference sequence). In DNA, the CDR3 is TGTGCCAGCACTCGGGACAGCCAGCGGCCCCAGCATTTT. It translates to CASTRDSQRPQHF.

J is TRBJ1-2 and V is TRBV18, with TRBD1 matching 8 bases. Germline V lookup: CDR1 KGHSH, CDR2 LQKENI. The CDR3 has 15 amino acids. After removal of 3 bases from V and 4 bases from J, the junction contained 7 bases not matched to a gene. This CDR3 reads CASSPTGETGYGYTF. The DNA for the CDR3 is TGTGCCAGCTCACCGACAGGGGAGACGGGCTATGGCTACACCTTC.

This sequence joins TRBV18 and TRBJ2-1; 7 bases are shared with TRBD1. Germline CDR1 reads KGHSH; CDR2 reads LQKENI. This CDR3 has 17 amino acids. The trim removed 5 bases at V and 0 bases at J, leaving 10 bases unmatched. The CDR3 DNA follows: TGTGCCAGCTCATTCCGGACAGGACAGGTCTCCTACAATGAGCAGTTCTTC. Its translation: CASSFRTGQVSYNEQFF.

This sequence joins TRBV6-6 and TRBJ2-1; TRBD2 agrees at 7 bases. Trimming cost V 2 bases and J 3 bases; bases outside gene matches: 4. Germline V gene sequence: CDR1 MNHNY, CDR2 SVGAGI (reference sequence). This CDR3 has 15 amino acids. As DNA, the CDR3 is TGTGCCAGCAGTTACGGCAGCGGGGTCTACAATGAGCAGTTCTTC. Residues: CASSYGSGVYNEQFF.

The rearrangement links TRBV10-1 to TRBJ2-1; 8 nucleotides match TRBD2. V was clipped by 4 bases and J by 13 bases; unmatched bases: 12. Germline-derived CDR1 and CDR2 are WNHNN and SYGVQD (reference sequence). CDR3 length equals 14 residues. The CDR3 is CASSGAGRDPRQFF. The CDR3 coding sequence is TGCGCCAGCAGTGGGGCCGGGAGGGACCCACGACAGTTCTTC.

In its sample, this clone was seen once. V is TRBV11-2 and J is TRBJ2-1, with D possibly TRBD1 on 6 matching bases. Germline CDR1 is SGHAT and CDR2 is FQNNGV. V lost 3 bases and J lost 8, with 17 bases in between. The CDR3 covers 15 residues. CDR3 in DNA: TGTGCCAGCAGCTTTAGAGTAACAGGGATCGATGAGCAGTTCTTC. This gives the protein CASSFRVTGIDEQFF.

The chain is built from TRBV4-3 and TRBJ2-3; TRBD2 is a possible D gene (5 bases). Deletions cut 4 bases from V and 5 bases from J, with 16 bases between. Germline values: CDR1 LGHNA, CDR2 YSLEER. The length of the CDR3 is 15 residues. The CDR3 DNA is TGCGCCAGCAGCCGCCGGGAAGGCACGGAAGATACGCAGTATTTT. The encoded protein is CASSRREGTEDTQYF.

The gene calls are TRBV7-6 and TRBJ2-5; 11 bases fit TRBD2. Germline V gives CDR1 SGHVS, CDR2 FNYEAQ. The CDR3 contains 16 residues. V lost 0 bases to trimming and J lost 2 bases; unmatched junction nucleotides: 2. DNA for the CDR3: TGTGCCAGCAGCTTAGCCCTAGCGGGAGGACAAGAGACCCAGTACTTC. It yields the protein CASSLALAGGQETQYF.